The 29 T cell receptor beta chains reported below all come from one sample, sequenced in a study of Ad26.COV2.S vaccination and SARS-CoV-2 variants. Data came from immunoSEQ multiplex PCR; TCRdb stores just in-frame clones and leaves some out. The sample shows roughly 420,000 clones, roughly 90% of them seen only once. The treatment: 19 received Ad26.COV2.S at low or high dose, single or two shots; roughly five received placebo; per-sample allocation not given. Collection of the samples took place on day 63 after the first injection of vaccine or placebo. Sequenced here: peripheral blood, sampled in a trial of Ad26.COV2.S vaccine versus placebo. The receptors were sampled from a person aged 18-60 years who received the Ad26.COV2.S COVID-19 vaccine or a placebo.

A remark on this clone: The identical CDR3 is also encoded by other nucleotide sequences in the sample. The rearrangement uses TRBV6-2 or TRBV6-3 and TRBJ2-7; TRBD1 matches 7 bases. V lost 6 bases to trimming and J lost 3 bases; unmatched junction nucleotides: 2. This CDR3 is 12 amino acids long. Germline CDR1 MNHEY, CDR2 SVGEGT. CDR3 region: CASSRDSYEQYF. CDR3 bases: TGTGCCAGCAGCAGGGACAGCTACGAGCAGTACTTC.

The chain carries TRBV4-3 and TRBJ2-1, with D maybe TRBD2 (6 bases). The CDR3 is made up of 16 amino acids. CDR1 and CDR2 (germline): LGHNA, YSLEER. Trimming stripped 0 bases from V and 7 bases from J, with 16 bases between. The CDR3 is CASSQEGGVGRNEQFF. The CDR3 coding sequence is TGCGCCAGCAGCCAAGAGGGAGGCGTGGGTAGGAATGAGCAGTTCTTC.

Only one count was recorded for this clone. The J gene is TRBJ1-2, the V gene TRBV23-1; the D is unclear. TRBV23-1 is classed as an ORF, of uncertain function. V gave up 1 base and J gave up 2 bases, with 11 bases separating them. The CDR3 runs 15 residues. The CDR3 sequence is CASSQCLRRNYGYTF. The CDR3, as DNA: TGCGCCAGCAGTCAATGTCTCAGGAGGAACTATGGCTACACCTTC.

The CDR3 region is CASGLGVPYF. Here the CDR3 DNA reads TGTGCCAGCGGCCTCGGAGTTCCGTACTTC. This chain connects TRBV6-5 to TRBJ2-7, with D hard to call. The germline CDR1 and CDR2 sequences are MNHEY and SVGAGI. The CDR3 loop spans 10 amino acids. Trimming shortened V by 8 bases and J by 12 bases, and 14 bases separated the two germline ends.

The chain links TRBV7-3 to TRBJ2-3; TRBD1 aligns across 9 bases. CDR3 size: 14 residues. V lost 5 bases, J lost 3 bases, and 3 bases stayed unmatched. Germline V CDR1 and CDR2: SGHTA, FQGTGA. DNA of the CDR3: TGTGCCAGCAGCCTCGGACAGGGGACAGATACGCAGTATTTT. Its protein product is CASSLGQGTDTQYF.

On this clone: A junction boundary mismatches the germline segment, possibly from a read error. The rearrangement links TRBV7-7 to TRBJ2-1; the match to TRBD1 covers 7 bases. The CDR3 loop spans 14 amino acids. The germline gives CDR1 SSHAT, CDR2 FNYEAQ (reference sequence). The CDR3 protein is CASSARQGSNEQFF. The CDR3 DNA sequence: TGTGCTAGCAGCGCACGACAGGGAAGCAATGAGCAGTTCTTC.

About this clone: The sample has other DNA sequences that encode this CDR3 too. The chain carries TRBV19 and TRBJ2-2, with D unresolved. The CDR3 contains 13 residues. V was shortened by 3 bases and J by 6 bases, with 8 bases between the two germline ends. Germline V gives CDR1 LNHDA, CDR2 SQIVND (reference sequence). The CDR3 DNA reads as TGTGCCAGTAGTATGACCGGGCCCGGGGAGCTGTTTTTT. This translates into CASSMTGPGELFF. The complete variable domain, with remaining parts taken from reference TRBV19 and TRBJ2-2, reads DGGITQSPKYLFRKEGQNVTLSCEQNLNHDAMYWYRQDPGQGLRLIYYSQIVNDFQKGDIAEGYSVSREKKESFPLTVTSAQKNPTAFYLCASSMTGPGELFFGEGSRLTVL.

The chain joins TRBV5-1 to TRBJ2-1; TRBD2 matches 10 bases. CDR3 length equals 14 residues. V was clipped by 2 bases and J by 7 bases; unmatched bases: 3. Looked up from germline, CDR1 is SGHRS and CDR2 is YFSETQ. This CDR3 reads CASSLAGGQNEQFF. The CDR3, as DNA: TGCGCCAGCAGCTTAGCGGGGGGGCAGAATGAGCAGTTCTTC.

The chain is built from TRBV11-3 and TRBJ2-3, with TRBD2 matching 10 bases. The CDR3 spans 20 residues. V trimming: 0 bases; J trimming: 2 bases; junction bases outside the gene matches: 14. Germline assignment: CDR1 SGHNT and CDR2 YENEEA. CDR3 amino acids: CASSLERTPSGGPITDTQYF. The CDR3 nucleotides read TGTGCCAGCAGCTTAGAAAGAACGCCTAGCGGGGGCCCTATCACAGATACGCAGTATTTT.

The rearrangement uses TRBV4-3 and TRBJ2-3, with 7 bases identical to TRBD1. CDR1 and CDR2 from the germline V gene are LGHNA and YSLEER. CDR3 length: 17 residues. The J segment lost 4 bases and the V segment lost 2 bases, leaving 12 bases of the junction unmatched. CDR3 in DNA: TGCGCCAGCAGCCAACTAAAACAGGGGATTAGCCCAGATACGCAGTATTTT. It yields the protein CASSQLKQGISPDTQYF.

The genes are TRBV7-2 and TRBJ2-7, with 8 positions matching TRBD1. Per germline, CDR1 SGHTA and CDR2 FQGNSA. V was clipped by 5 bases and J by 8 bases; unmatched bases: 17. The CDR3 sequence is 16 residues long. CDR3 sequence: CASSRDRPRVVDKQYF. DNA for the CDR3: TGTGCCAGCAGCCGGGACAGGCCGCGGGTAGTTGACAAGCAGTACTTC.

The V gene is TRBV28, the J gene TRBJ2-1, with D possibly TRBD2 on 7 matching bases. Per the germline V gene, CDR1 is MDHEN and CDR2 is SYDVKM. The V and J ends lost 8 bases and 6 bases respectively, with 23 bases between them. CDR3 length: 16 residues. CDR3 DNA sequence: TGTGCCAGCTCCCCCGGGGGCGGGGGACCGGGCAATGAGCAGTTCTTC. Protein product: CASSPGGGGPGNEQFF.

Here the CDR3 DNA reads TGTGCCAGCAGCTTGGCCCCAGCCCTGAACACTGAAGCTTTCTTT. The encoded protein is CASSLAPALNTEAFF. The J gene is TRBJ1-1, the V gene TRBV5-5, with unresolved D. Per germline, CDR1 SGHKS and CDR2 YYEKEE (reference sequence). CDR3 length: 15 residues. V lost 0 bases, J lost 0 bases, and 9 bases lay in between.

The J gene is TRBJ1-5, the V gene TRBV19; tentatively, D is TRBD1 (6 bases). This CDR3 is built from 15 residues. Per the germline V gene, CDR1 is LNHDA and CDR2 is SQIVND (reference sequence). V lost 5 bases and J lost 5, with 16 bases in between. This CDR3 is CASSGTHRDDQPQHF. The CDR3 DNA is TGTGCCAGTAGTGGAACCCACAGGGACGATCAGCCCCAGCATTTT. The variable domain in full, completed from reference TRBV19 and TRBJ1-5, reads DGGITQSPKYLFRKEGQNVTLSCEQNLNHDAMYWYRQDPGQGLRLIYYSQIVNDFQKGDIAEGYSVSREKKESFPLTVTSAQKNPTAFYLCASSGTHRDDQPQHFGDGTRLSIL.

The chain has TRBV11-2 and TRBJ2-7, with 7 positions matching TRBD1. The CDR3 runs to 15 residues. CDR1 SGHAT and CDR2 FQNNGV come from the germline V gene. V lost 6 bases and J lost 0; bases outside the gene matches: 8. CDR3 protein: CASRSGQDPSYEQYF. The CDR3 DNA reads TGTGCCAGCAGATCAGGACAGGACCCCTCCTACGAGCAGTACTTC.

This clone has a handful of counts. The CDR3 loop is CASSGSTFYEQYF. The CDR3 DNA sequence: TGCGCCAGCAGTGGCTCGACATTTTACGAGCAGTACTTC. The chain couples TRBV10-2 to TRBJ2-7; no definite D call. This CDR3 has 13 amino acids. From germline, CDR1 is WSHSY and CDR2 SAAADI. V dropped 4 bases and J dropped 4 bases, with 11 bases sitting between them.

The rearrangement uses TRBV7-8 and TRBJ2-5, with a tentative D call TRBD2 (6 bases). The CDR3 sequence is 15 residues long. Trimming removed 0 bases at V and 0 bases at J, with 8 bases between. Germline lookup yields CDR1 SGHVS and CDR2 FQNEAQ. The CDR3 DNA sequence: TGTGCCAGCAGCTTAGCGGAGGGAGACCAAGAGACCCAGTACTTC. This codes for CASSLAEGDQETQYF. Using reference TRBV7-8 and TRBJ2-5 for the parts outside the CDR3, the full variable domain is GAGVSQSPRYKVAKRGQDVALRCDPISGHVSLFWYQQALGQGPEFLTYFQNEAQLDKSGLPSDRFFAERPEGSVSTLKIQRTQQEDSAVYLCASSLAEGDQETQYFGPGTRLLVL.

The V gene is TRBV28, the J gene TRBJ2-5; 8 bases fit TRBD1. The V gene's germline CDR1 is MDHEN and CDR2 SYDVKM. The CDR3 extends over 15 amino acids. J gave up 7 bases and V 4 bases, and 11 bases lay outside the gene matches. CDR3: CASSSLDRARGTQYF. The CDR3 coding sequence is TGTGCCAGCAGTTCCCTGGACAGGGCCCGAGGGACCCAGTACTTC.

The chain couples TRBV7-8 to TRBJ1-2; 7 positions agree with TRBD1. The junction had 5 bases not matched to a gene; V was cut back by 1 base and J by 0 bases. The germline V gene has CDR1 SGHVS and CDR2 FQNEAQ. The CDR3 contains 16 residues. The CDR3, as DNA: TGTGCCAGCAGCTTAGTTCCAGGGACAGCTAACTATGGCTACACCTTC. Amino acid sequence: CASSLVPGTANYGYTF.

This chain joins TRBV3-1 (or the pseudogene TRBV3-2) and TRBJ2-1, with D possibly called TRBD1 or TRBD2 (5 bases each). Trimming took 3 bases from V and 6 from J, leaving 12 bases between them. Germline values: CDR1 LGHDT, CDR2 YNNKEL (reference sequence). The CDR3 is made up of 14 amino acids. The CDR3 nucleotides read TGTGCCAGCAGCCAGAGGGGACGGGGCAATGAGCAGTTCTTC. This encodes CASSQRGRGNEQFF.

The chain has TRBV4-3 and TRBJ1-3, with a possible D match to TRBD1 (5 bases). Germline lookup yields CDR1 LGHNA and CDR2 YSLEER. V gave up 4 bases and J gave up 2 bases, with 12 bases separating them. The CDR3 contains 15 residues. The CDR3 sequence is CASSPTLGAGNTIYF. CDR3 DNA: TGCGCCAGCAGCCCAACGCTGGGGGCTGGAAACACCATATATTTT.

The V call is TRBV7-2, the J call TRBJ2-5, with D possibly matching TRBD2 (6 bases). Trimming took off 2 bases at V and 9 bases at J, with 7 bases between the two ends. CDR1 SGHTA and CDR2 FQGNSA come from the germline V gene. The CDR3 has 11 amino acids. CDR3 in amino acids: CASSLTGAQYF. The CDR3 DNA reads as TGTGCCAGCAGCTTAACGGGGGCCCAGTACTTC.

This chain joins TRBV5-4 and TRBJ1-3; the D is unclear. The germline gives CDR1 SGHNT, CDR2 YYREEE (reference sequence). V lost 4 bases and J 3 bases, leaving 8 bases between the germline ends. The CDR3 consists of 13 residues. CDR3 amino acids: CASSTGVGNTIYF. The CDR3 DNA sequence: TGTGCCAGCAGCACGGGAGTTGGAAACACCATATATTTT.

This clone was detected only a few times. V is TRBV7-3 and J is TRBJ2-1, with 14 bases that match TRBD2. Trimming removed 4 bases from V and 0 bases from J; junction bases left unmatched: 8. From germline, CDR1 is SGHTA and CDR2 FQGTGA. The CDR3 totals 19 residues. CDR3 protein: CASSSRGLAGGGSYNEQFF. CDR3 nucleotides: TGTGCCAGCAGCTCCCGAGGACTAGCGGGGGGCGGCTCCTACAATGAGCAGTTCTTC.

The CDR3 DNA sequence: TGTGCCAGCAGCCCCCCTGTGAGCAATGAGCAGTTCTTC. Protein: CASSPPVSNEQFF. V gene TRBV9 combines with J gene TRBJ2-1; D unresolved. The CDR3 is made up of 13 amino acids. Between the trimmed V and J ends, which lost 4 bases and 6 bases, there was a span of 11 bases. From germline, CDR1 is SGDLS and CDR2 YYNGEE.

About this clone: Mismatch with germline at one junction end may stem from a read error. This sequence joins TRBV19 and TRBJ1-2, with 7 bases aligning to TRBD1. CDR3 length equals 15 residues. Germline lookup yields CDR1 LNHDA and CDR2 SQIVND (reference sequence). In DNA, the CDR3 is TGTGCCAGTAGTATCGACAGGGATGGGAACTATGGCTGCACCTTC. Translating it yields CASSIDRDGNYGCTF.

The chain joins TRBV5-1 to TRBJ2-7, with D perhaps assigned TRBD1 or TRBD2 (5 bases each). V lost 0 bases and J lost 5, with 15 bases in between. Per germline, CDR1 SGHRS and CDR2 YFSETQ. There are 15 residues in the CDR3. The CDR3 bases are TGCGCCAGCAGCTTGGCGATCACGGGGCACAACGAGCAGTACTTC. It codes for CASSLAITGHNEQYF.

The chain is built from TRBV5-8 and TRBJ2-7, with a possible D match to TRBD2 (6 bases). CDR3 size: 15 residues. Germline loops: CDR1 SGHTS, CDR2 YDEGEE. V was shortened by 0 bases and J by 7 bases, with 17 bases between the two germline ends. As DNA, the CDR3 is TGTGCCAGCAGCTTGGTACCTGGGGGGACGGCGGAGCAGTACTTC. Translation gives CASSLVPGGTAEQYF.

V is TRBV13 and J is TRBJ2-7; 9 bases are shared with TRBD2. This CDR3 comprises 14 residues. Germline V gene data show CDR1 as PRHDT and CDR2 as FYEKMQ (reference sequence). The V segment lost 4 bases and the J segment 3 bases; nucleotides outside the gene matches: 4. This CDR3 is CASSSPSGVYEQYF. As DNA, the CDR3 is TGTGCCAGCAGCTCACCTAGCGGGGTCTACGAGCAGTACTTC.